These 4 T cell receptor beta chains were all obtained from the same sample, sequenced in a study of cytomegalovirus exposure and HLA in healthy donors. The primer mix had 60 Vbeta and 13 Jbeta primers. Repertoires were generated with immunoSEQ multiplex PCR, while TCRdb's copy carries only in-frame clones and drops some. The table includes around 200,000 clones, about 79% detected once. The specimen sequenced was PBMCs. These receptors were obtained from a girl aged 2 to 9 in good health and CMV-seropositive.

The rearrangement joins TRBV30 to TRBJ1-5; D perhaps matches TRBD1 (5 bases). The CDR3 covers 16 residues. Germline V lookup: CDR1 GTSNPN, CDR2 SVGIG (reference sequence). V was clipped by 0 bases and J by 6 bases, with 18 bases between them. Written as DNA, the CDR3 is TGTGCCTGGAGTGTAACCGGGGGGTATGGAGGTCAGCCCCAGCATTTT. This gives the protein CAWSVTGGYGGQPQHF.

The rearrangement links TRBV5-6 to TRBJ1-2; D is undetermined. This CDR3 region has 12 residues. Germline V gene sequence: CDR1 SGHDT, CDR2 YYEEEE. V lost 1 base to trimming and J lost 4 bases, with 5 bases between them. CDR3 amino acids: CASSLTSYGYTF. The CDR3, as DNA: TGTGCCAGCAGCTTGACCAGCTATGGCTACACCTTC.

In nucleotides, the CDR3 is TGTGCCAGCAGTCAAACAGGGTTCGAGCAGTACTTC. This encodes CASSQTGFEQYF. The chain has TRBV27 and TRBJ2-7; D may be TRBD1 (6 bases). Trimming removed 5 bases at V and 6 bases at J, with 11 bases between. There are 12 residues in the CDR3. Germline V lookup: CDR1 MNHEY, CDR2 SMNVEV (reference sequence).

This chain uses TRBV15 with TRBJ2-7, with D possibly matching TRBD2 (5 bases). This CDR3 has 13 residues. Germline V gene sequence: CDR1 LNHNV, CDR2 YYDKDF (reference sequence). Trimming took off 3 bases at V and 5 bases at J, with 11 bases between the two ends. The CDR3 bases are TGTGCCACCAGCAGGGACTTAGCGAACGAGCAGTACTTC. Translated: CATSRDLANEQYF.